The TCR beta chain under discussion was sequenced for a study of blood T cell repertoires in COVID-19. CDR1 is MNHEY and CDR2 is SMNVEV in the germline V gene (reference sequence). The V segment lost 2 bases and the J segment 4 bases; nucleotides outside the gene matches: 11. The CDR3 sequence is 17 residues long. Only in-frame clones appear in the TCRdb table, and some are missing; sequencing was by immunoSEQ multiplex PCR. The table records some 97,000 clones, nearly 90% of them present only once. The chain recombines TRBV27 with TRBJ1-2; 9 bases are a match to TRBD1. Sequenced: peripheral blood. This TCR came from a woman aged 55-69 years with acute or convalescent COVID-19. The CDR3 loop is CASSLTGTGSRGYGYTF. In nucleotides, the CDR3 is TGTGCCAGCAGTTTAACCGGGACAGGGAGTCGAGGCTATGGCTACACCTTC.